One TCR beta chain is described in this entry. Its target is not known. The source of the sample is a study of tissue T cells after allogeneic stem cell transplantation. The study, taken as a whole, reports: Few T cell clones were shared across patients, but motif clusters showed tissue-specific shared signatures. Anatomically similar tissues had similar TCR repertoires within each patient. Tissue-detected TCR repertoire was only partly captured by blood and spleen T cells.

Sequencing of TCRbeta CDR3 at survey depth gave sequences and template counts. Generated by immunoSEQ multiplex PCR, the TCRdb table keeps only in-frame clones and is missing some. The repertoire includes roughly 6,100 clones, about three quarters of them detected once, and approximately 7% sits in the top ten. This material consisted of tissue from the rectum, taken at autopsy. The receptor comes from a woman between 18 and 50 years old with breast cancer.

In DNA, the CDR3 is TGTGCCAGTAGTAGCGGGAGAGCGGGTGGATGGGAGACCCAGTACTTC. It encodes CASSSGRAGGWETQYF. The V gene is TRBV19, the J gene TRBJ2-5; 7 nucleotides align to TRBD2. The CDR3 length is 16 residues. J lost 5 bases, V lost 4 bases, and 13 bases had no gene match. Germline loops: CDR1 LNHDA, CDR2 SQIVND (reference sequence). The complete variable domain, with remaining parts taken from reference TRBV19 and TRBJ2-5, reads DGGITQSPKYLFRKEGQNVTLSCEQNLNHDAMYWYRQDPGQGLRLIYYSQIVNDFQKGDIAEGYSVSREKKESFPLTVTSAQKNPTAFYLCASSSGRAGGWETQYFGPGTRLLVL.